This T cell receptor (beta chain) was captured in a study of CD8 T cells in ankylosing spondylitis. General study findings and limits: Before this, some motif variants had been reported in reactive arthritis synovial fluid and blood. Disease-linked clones bore a CD8+ phenotype, appearing relatively rarely in peripheral blood. It appeared that ankylosing spondylitis blood was characterized by a TCR beta motif of several highly homologous variants.

This clonotype has at least ten counts. Antigen specificity is unknown. This CDR3 is built from 14 residues. V dropped 5 bases and J dropped 10; count of bases not matched to a gene: 11. The germline CDR1 and CDR2 sequences are SGHVS and FQNEAQ. The TCR beta libraries were generated through quantitative 5'-RACE incorporating molecular barcodes. Each CDR3 protein gets one entry after TCRdb re-called the 5' RACE reads with MiXCR. Of 250,000 or so distinct CDR3 sequences in the sample, 15% to 20% were seen once. Sequencing input: blood, either unsorted or a sorted T cell fraction (not recorded which). The receptor was isolated from a male donor with ankylosing spondylitis or in good health (not recorded which). V gene TRBV7-8 combines with J gene TRBJ2-1; 7 positions agree with TRBD1. The CDR3 bases are TGTGCCAGCAGCCTCGGGACAGACCATCTCGAGCAGTTCTTC. The encoded protein is CASSLGTDHLEQFF.